One and the same sample provided the 2 T cell receptor beta chains below, sequenced in a study of T cell changes during pregnancy in multiple sclerosis. Method: immunoSEQ multiplex PCR; TCRdb's copy keeps in-frame clones and lacks some. Of about 75,000 clones listed, around 90% are singletons. The sample in question was peripheral blood, obtained in the first trimester of pregnancy. Receptors originate from a female donor in good health, enrolled as a control in a pregnancy study.

The table lists this clone with a few counts. This sequence joins TRBV5-1 and TRBJ2-7; tentatively, D is TRBD2 (5 bases). Trimming left V 2 bases short and J 2 bases short, with 14 bases between. CDR3 size: 15 residues. Looked up from germline, CDR1 is SGHRS and CDR2 is YFSETQ. Here the CDR3 DNA reads TGCGCCAGCAGCTTCCGGGAATGGGATGCCTACGAGCAGTACTTC. Translation gives CASSFREWDAYEQYF.

The gene calls are TRBV6-1 and TRBJ2-5; 8 nucleotides line up with TRBD1. CDR3 size: 13 residues. Per germline, CDR1 MNHNS and CDR2 SASEGT. V lost 6 bases and J lost 4; bases outside the gene matches: 4. The CDR3 sequence: CASSGQGPETQYF. CDR3 in DNA: TGTGCCAGCAGCGGACAGGGCCCAGAGACCCAGTACTTC.